This T cell receptor (beta chain) comes out of a study of blood T cell repertoires in COVID-19 (dated by TCRdb to 2020 to 2021). For the study in its entirety: Samples covering the acute and convalescent phases of COVID-19 were provided by collaborators in the United States, Italy and Spain. The sample metadata nearly always contained a de-identified subject ID, COVID-19 status, age in years and sex. The dataset comprised deeply sampled blood TCRbeta repertoires from subjects exposed to, actively infected with, or recovered from COVID-19. Samples came from the ongoing ImmuneRACE study (first 160 participants) plus 1,254 subjects from 6 global collaborators. The prospective study material was composed of cDNA or gDNA derived from T cells, B-cell-depleted T cells, or PBMCs. The repertoires were released in a freely available public database meant as a resource for research on the immune response to SARS-CoV-2. Where HLA class I and class II types were available, the types were taken from metadata supplied by the sample provider, not from assay-based typing. Study-wide conclusions, independent of this receptor: How much clinical and demographic metadata was included differed by source and by participant, and the metadata was provided uncurated.

The immunoSEQ Assay, a bias-controlled multiplex PCR, was used to amplify TCRbeta CDR3 regions from genomic DNA. Regarding the original processing steps: The number of nucleated cells in each sample was estimated by amplification of reference gene primers within the assay. To quantify the absolute abundance of each unique TCRbeta CDR3 rearrangement, sequence reads were collapsed and filtered. For each sample, productive Simpson clonality was calculated as the square root of Simpson's diversity index across productive rearrangements. Here the immuneACCESS table is served through TCRdb, limited to in-frame sequences with V and J called. Missing clones are a known gap in these copies; in checked studies unresolved V genes cover under half, and the rest lacks a known reason. The V and J calls and clone size are taken from that table; D and trimming were inferred from the DNA. The table for this sample lists around 87,000 clones; 80% to 90% of them were counted only once. The leading ten clones occupy about 9.1% of the sample.

The germline V end is reduced by 3 bases and the J end by 8 bases; junction bases left unmatched: 17. There are 19 amino acids in the CDR3, from cysteine to phenylalanine inclusive. CDR3 DNA is the only sequence kept; it has 57 bases, read in frame from the first base. Reading the germline V gene gives CDR1 SGDLS and CDR2 YYNGEE. Each collaborating institution followed its own protocols to collect whole blood in K2EDTA tubes. Collaborator samples were shipped for TCRbeta analysis as frozen whole blood, isolated PBMCs, or DNA extracted from either sample type. This clone occurred once. Its recognized antigen is unknown. No base quality values were provided; no much bigger clone lies one nucleotide off.

The chain is assembled from TRBV9 and TRBJ2-1, and 13 junctional nucleotides match TRBD2. The material sequenced was peripheral blood. This TCR was recovered from a man over 45 with acute or convalescent COVID-19. Read as DNA, the sequence is TGTGCCAGCAGCGCCCTACTAGCGGGGGGGCCGGCATTAGGGTATGAGCAGTTCTTC. This encodes CASSALLAGGPALGYEQFF.